This T cell receptor (beta chain) emerged from a study of shared clonotypes between healthy human individuals. Comment on this clone: The antigen remains unidentified.

The CDR3 spans 17 residues. The ends were cut back, 4 bases at V and 3 bases at J, with 22 bases in the middle. Running of the assay took place at deep level. In the original workflow: ImmunoSEQ yielded junction-only sequences lacking quality scores, so filtering differed. Sequencing used immunoSEQ multiplex PCR; TCRdb keeps in-frame clones, though not all of them. V and J calls and clone size are as listed in that table; D and trimming were resolved from the DNA. Altogether 2 million to 2.5 million clones are present, less than 95% being singletons, with the ten largest covering approximately 0.4%. Study conclusions and caveats: An anticipated effect of sequencing depth on clonotype sharing among donors was recognized. The study found approximately 5% of naive CD4 clonotypes shared across four donors.

The source material was naive CD4+ T cells from PBMCs. Stated subset: CD45RA+ positively selected. The rearrangement uses TRBV23-1 and TRBJ2-7; possible D gene TRBD2, 5 bases. TRBV23-1 is designated an ORF whose function remains uncertain. The receptor comes from a man between 18 and 29 years old in good health. Some clones in this sample may be carry-over from other donors' samples. CDR3 in DNA: TGCGCCAGCAGTCTTACTTGGAGGTACCCCCAGCGCTACGAGCAGTACTTC. Protein: CASSLTWRYPQRYEQYF.